Listed below are T cell receptor beta chains from one sample, sequenced in a study of STAT3 mutations in large granular lymphocyte leukemia. Sequencing was performed with immunoSEQ multiplex PCR; in TCRdb, only in-frame clones are kept and a portion is missing. This table holds 10,000 to 15,000 clones, over 85% found once. The sequenced material came from peripheral blood mononuclear cells. These receptors all come from a man aged 40-55 years with T-cell large granular lymphocyte leukemia. Some clones in this sample may be carry-over from other donors' samples. Both conserved end residues are part of each CDR3. A D gene is named only where the DNA matches it firmly. Size is stated for part of the rows, as once, few or many counts, or as a class when the clone is expanded.

>few|-|TRBJ1-5|TRBV30
TGTGCCTGGAGTGTAGGTGCTCGCAATCAGCCCCAGCATTTT
CAWSVGARNQPQHF
>-|TRBD1|TRBJ2-1|TRBV7-9
TGTGCCAGCAGCTTAGAGAGAGGACAGGGAATCTCCTACAATGAGCAGTTCTTC
CASSLERGQGISYNEQFF
>-|-|TRBJ2-7|TRBV5-1
TGCGCCAGCAGCTTGGCCGATCGTCTATTGGACGAGCAGTACTTC
CASSLADRLLDEQYF
>-|-|TRBJ1-1|TRBV5-5
TGTGCCAGCAGCTTCGACAGATACACTGAAGCTTTCTTT
CASSFDRYTEAFF
>-|-|TRBJ1-2|TRBV28
TGTGCCAGCAGTTTGGCTTTAGGGTCTGGCTACACCTTC
CASSLALGSGYTF
>-|-|TRBJ1-2|TRBV6-5
TGTGCCAGCAGTTACTCAGGAGGCCAAGCCTGGGATGGCTACACCTTC
CASSYSGGQAWDGYTF
>once|-|TRBJ1-2|TRBV7-9
TGTGCCAGCAGCTTAGGTGGGGACCGACCCATCTATGGCTACACCTTC
CASSLGGDRPIYGYTF
>-|TRBD1|TRBJ1-1|TRBV6-5
TGTGCCAGCACCCGACAGGGGTACGGAAACACTGAAGCTTTCTTT
CASTRQGYGNTEAFF
>-|-|TRBJ2-5|TRBV10-3
TGTGCCATCAGTGAGGGACAGCGAGAAGAGACCCAGTACTTC
CAISEGQREETQYF
>-|-|TRBJ1-4|TRBV7-2
TGTGCCAGCAGCTCGACCGGGGCGAATGAAAAACTGTTTTTT
CASSSTGANEKLFF
>-|-|TRBJ1-1|TRBV10-3
TGTGCCATCAGTGATAGAGGTACTGAAGCTTTCTTT
CAISDRGTEAFF
>-|TRBD1|TRBJ2-6|TRBV9
TGTGCCAGCAGCGTAGCGGTGGGACAGTCCGGCTCTGGGGCCAACGTCCTGACTTTC
CASSVAVGQSGSGANVLTF
>once|TRBD2|TRBJ2-5|TRBV4-2
TGTGCCAGCAGCCAACAAGCGGGGGGGGAGACCCAGTACTTC
CASSQQAGGETQYF
>once|TRBD1|TRBJ1-2|TRBV11-2
TGTGCCAGCAGCTTATCCTCGGGACAGGGCTACACCTTC
CASSLSSGQGYTF
>-|TRBD2|TRBJ2-7|TRBV5-1
TGCGCCAGCAGCTCCAGGGTGGGACTAGCGGCCTCCTACGAGCAGTACTTC
CASSSRVGLAASYEQYF
>-|TRBD2|TRBJ2-7|TRBV6-5
TGTGCCAGCAGTTACTTTGGGGGGGGGTCCTACGAGCAGTACTTC
CASSYFGGGSYEQYF
>-|-|TRBJ2-1|TRBV18
TGTGCCAGCTCACCCGAGGACAGATATGAGCAGTTCTTC
CASSPEDRYEQFF
>-|-|TRBJ1-1|TRBV29-1
TGCAGCGTTGAAATAAAGTCGGTAAAGTACGCTGAAGCTTTCTTT
CSVEIKSVKYAEAFF
>-|-|TRBJ2-7|TRBV11-2
TGTGCCAGCAGCCTCATTAGCTACGAGCAGTACTTC
CASSLISYEQYF
>-|-|TRBJ2-7|TRBV11-2
TGTGCCAGCAGCTTGGACTACGAGCAGTACTTC
CASSLDYEQYF
>-|-|TRBJ2-7|TRBV29-1
TGCAGCGTTGAACCCCAGGGGAAGGCCTACGAGCAGTACTTC
CSVEPQGKAYEQYF
>-|TRBD1|TRBJ1-4|TRBV10-3
TGTGCCATCGCCGACCGGGACAGGGGCAATGAAAAACTGTTTTTT
CAIADRDRGNEKLFF
>-|-|TRBJ2-3|TRBV29-1
TGCAGCGCCATAGAGAACACAGATACGCAGTATTTT
CSAIENTDTQYF
>-|-|TRBJ2-7|TRBV4-1
TGCGCCAGCAGCCAAGGAGCAGGGGCCTACGAGCAGTACTTC
CASSQGAGAYEQYF
>-|-|TRBJ2-2|TRBV9
TGTGCCAGCAGCGTAACAGGTTCCAACACCGGGGAGCTGTTTTTT
CASSVTGSNTGELFF
>-|TRBD1|TRBJ1-1|TRBV7-2
TGTGCCAGCAGCTTAGTCAGGACAGGGGGCGGTGGCACTGAAGCTTTCTTT
CASSLVRTGGGGTEAFF
>-|TRBD2|TRBJ2-7|TRBV4-3
TGCGCCAGCAGCCAAGATCGTACCCAGCGGGGTACCTACGAGCAGTACTTC
CASSQDRTQRGTYEQYF
>-|TRBD2|TRBJ2-1|TRBV5-4
TGTGCCAGCAGCTTAGCGGGGGGCGGCTCCTACAATGAGCAGTTCTTC
CASSLAGGGSYNEQFF
>-|-|TRBJ2-7|TRBV11-2
TGTGCCAGCAGCTTATTTGGGGACTCGCTCGAGCAGTACTTC
CASSLFGDSLEQYF
>-|-|TRBJ2-7|TRBV6-6
TGTGCCAGCAGTAGACAGACTTACGAGCAGTACTTC
CASSRQTYEQYF
>-|-|TRBJ2-1|TRBV7-9
TGTGCCAGCAGCCCTTATGCAGGAGCTTACAATGAGCAGTTCTTC
CASSPYAGAYNEQFF
>-|TRBD1|TRBJ1-2|TRBV4-3
TGCGCCAGCAGCCAAGATATGACGGGCGCTGGGACAGGGGCGGGGGGCTACACCTTC
CASSQDMTGAGTGAGGYTF
>-|-|TRBJ2-2|TRBV7-2
TGTGCCAGCAGCTTTCGGAACGGGGAGCTGTTTTTT
CASSFRNGELFF
>-|-|TRBJ1-1|TRBV5-1
TGCGCCAGCAGCTTGGAAAGAGGGTCGGCTTTCTTT
CASSLERGSAFF
>once|-|TRBJ1-2|TRBV11-2
TGTGCCAGCACCAACTGGGTCGTCCAGGACTATGGCTACACCTTC
CASTNWVVQDYGYTF
>-|TRBD1|TRBJ1-1|TRBV27
TGTGCCAGCAGCCACGGGACAGCGAACACTGAAGCTTTCTTT
CASSHGTANTEAFF
>-|-|TRBJ1-6|TRBV4-1
TGCGCCAGCAGCCAAGAATTTAGGAATTCACCCCTCCACTTT
CASSQEFRNSPLHF
>-|-|TRBJ1-6|TRBV30
TGTGCCTGGAGTGTAAACGGTTCACCCCTCCACTTT
CAWSVNGSPLHF
>once|-|TRBJ2-3|TRBV7-2
TGTGCCAGTACGACCGGGGCCTCTAGCACAGATACGCAGTATTTT
CASTTGASSTDTQYF
>-|TRBD1|TRBJ1-1|TRBV5-1
TGCGCCAGCAGCTTCGGACAGGAAAGTACTGAAGCTTTCTTT
CASSFGQESTEAFF
>-|TRBD1|TRBJ2-7|TRBV27
TGTGCCAGCAGTTTCTCTACCGGGGACAGATCCTACGAGCAGTACTTC
CASSFSTGDRSYEQYF
>-|TRBD1|TRBJ2-7|TRBV11-2
TGTGCCAGCAGCTCAAGACAGGGGGCGCGCCACGAGCAGTACTTC
CASSSRQGARHEQYF
>-|-|TRBJ2-7|TRBV2
TGTGCCAGCACCCTACGTCATCCGGGCCTTTCCTACGAGCAGTACTTC
CASTLRHPGLSYEQYF
>once|-|TRBJ2-5|TRBV5-1
TGCGCCAGCAACGATCTAGGTCAGCAAGAGACCCAGTACTTC
CASNDLGQQETQYF
>-|TRBD1|TRBJ2-2|TRBV7-2
TGTGCCAGCAGCTTAGCAGGGGGCGGCACCGGGGAGCTGTTTTTT
CASSLAGGGTGELFF